These 29 T cell receptor beta chains share one sample of origin, sequenced in a study of OX40 agonist ivuxolimab in advanced cancers. The protocol was immunoSEQ multiplex PCR, while the TCRdb copy is restricted to in-frame clones and leaves out a portion. This sample has about 73,000 clones, with roughly 86% found just once. The input for sequencing was CD4+ or CD8+ T cells sorted from blood, taken in a trial of the OX40 agonist ivuxolimab. Every receptor here comes from an adult with an advanced solid tumor such as melanoma, head and neck, liver or kidney cancer.

The V gene is TRBV7-3, the J gene TRBJ2-1, with TRBD2 matching 10 bases. Germline lookup yields CDR1 SGHTA and CDR2 FQGTGA. Losses at the gene ends were 2 bases for V and 6 bases for J; bases not matched to a gene: 7. This CDR3 has 16 residues. The CDR3 nucleotides read TGTGCCAGCAGCTTAGGGGCTAGCGGGAGTCGCAATGAGCAGTTCTTC. Translating gives CASSLGASGSRNEQFF.

This chain connects TRBV5-4 to TRBJ2-1; D not resolved. Trimming left V 0 bases short and J 5 bases short, with 12 bases between. CDR1 and CDR2 (germline): SGHNT, YYREEE (reference sequence). The CDR3 covers 15 residues. The CDR3 coding sequence is TGTGCCAGCAGCTTGGTGGCGCGGACCCACAATGAGCAGTTCTTC. It is translated as CASSLVARTHNEQFF.

The rearrangement joins TRBV7-3 to TRBJ2-1; D not certain. V lost 5 bases to trimming and J lost 3 bases, with 17 bases between them. This CDR3 has 16 residues. The germline CDR1 and CDR2 sequences are SGHTA and FQGTGA. The CDR3 sequence is CASSPGRNPGYNEQFF. The CDR3 region has the DNA TGTGCCAGCAGCCCTGGTCGCAACCCGGGCTACAATGAGCAGTTCTTC.

The chain is built from TRBV10-3 and TRBJ2-1, with 12 bases lining up with TRBD2. Unmatched junction bases numbered 10, after V lost 0 bases and J lost 10 bases. Germline V gives CDR1 ENHRY, CDR2 SYGVKD. This CDR3 is built from 17 residues. CDR3 sequence reads: CAISESTHGTSGQEQFF. The CDR3 DNA reads as TGTGCCATCAGTGAGTCGACTCACGGGACTAGCGGGCAAGAGCAGTTCTTC.

The chain uses TRBV19 and TRBJ1-3; no firm D call. Germline CDR1 and CDR2: LNHDA and SQIVND (reference sequence). Trimming shortened V by 2 bases and J by 2 bases, and 10 bases separated the two germline ends. The CDR3 sequence is 15 residues long. CDR3 sequence reads: CASSIKLGTGNTIYF. The DNA of the CDR3 is TGTGCCAGTAGTATAAAGCTGGGAACTGGAAACACCATATATTTT.

The chain has TRBV7-3 and TRBJ2-1, with 9 positions matching TRBD1. Germline trimming cut 5 bases from V and 4 bases from J; bases unmatched to any gene: 3. Per the germline V gene, CDR1 is SGHTA and CDR2 is FQGTGA. This CDR3 has 14 residues. The CDR3 reads CASSLTGGYNEQFF. In DNA, the CDR3 is TGTGCCAGCAGCCTGACAGGGGGTTACAATGAGCAGTTCTTC. The full variable domain, in which reference TRBV7-3 and TRBJ2-1 provide the parts outside the CDR3, is GAGVSQTPSNKVTEKGKYVELRCDPISGHTALYWYRQSLGQGPEFLIYFQGTGAADDSGLPNDRFFAVRPEGSVSTLKIQRTERGDSAVYLCASSLTGGYNEQFFGPGTRLTVL.

The chain is built from TRBV9 and TRBJ2-1; D may correspond to TRBD1 or TRBD2 (6 bases each). The CDR3 loop spans 15 amino acids. CDR1 is SGDLS and CDR2 is YYNGEE in the germline V gene. Trimming removed 4 bases at V and 9 bases at J, with 20 bases between. CDR3 bases: TGTGCCAGCAGCCCAAGGGGGGCTAGTTCATCTGAGCAGTTCTTC. This encodes CASSPRGASSSEQFF.

The V call is TRBV5-4, the J call TRBJ2-7; D is tentatively TRBD1 or TRBD2 (5 bases each). The V and J ends lost 4 bases and 2 bases respectively, with 16 bases between them. The CDR3 extends over 15 amino acids. Germline loops: CDR1 SGHNT, CDR2 YYREEE (reference sequence). The CDR3 loop reads CASSPTHQGPYEQYF. CDR3 sequence (DNA): TGTGCCAGCAGCCCTACCCATCAGGGACCCTACGAGCAGTACTTC.

The genes are TRBV21-1 and TRBJ2-2; the DNA was not used to check the table's D call, TRBD2. TRBV21-1 is a documented pseudogene. CDR3 length equals 15 residues. CDR3 nucleotide sequence: TGTGCCAGCCGAGGGGCTAGCGGGAGAGGCGGGGAGCTGTTTTTT. It encodes CASRGASGRGGELFF.

The chain combines TRBV6-6 with TRBJ1-5, with 7 positions matching TRBD1. The V and J ends lost 4 bases and 1 base, in that order; junction bases with no gene match: 4. The CDR3 is 15 residues long. Germline V gene sequence: CDR1 MNHNY, CDR2 SVGAGI (reference sequence). CDR3 bases: TGTGCCAGCAGTTTACAACAGGGGAGCAATCAGCCCCAGCATTTT. Protein: CASSLQQGSNQPQHF.

This rearrangement joins TRBV20-1 to TRBJ1-2, with a possible D match to TRBD1 (6 bases). Germline-derived CDR1 and CDR2 are DFQATT and SNEGSKA (reference sequence). The V gene lost 7 bases and the J gene lost 7 bases, with 13 bases spanning the gap. The CDR3 sequence is 11 residues long. In nucleotides, the CDR3 is TGCAGTGGACAGGTCCTCGTTGGCTACACCTTC. Its translation is CSGQVLVGYTF.

The V call is TRBV29-1, the J call TRBJ1-5; TRBD1 is a possible D gene (6 bases). The CDR3 length is 15 residues. The V gene lost 5 bases and the J gene lost 2 bases, with 16 bases spanning the gap. In germline, CDR1 is SQVTM, CDR2 ANQGSEA. The CDR3 region is CSVLLQGHRNQPQHF. CDR3 in DNA: TGCAGCGTTCTTCTCCAGGGACATCGCAATCAGCCCCAGCATTTT.

The table lists this clone with a few counts. The chain couples TRBV10-1 to TRBJ2-3; weak D call: TRBD2 (6 bases). V was cut by 4 bases and J by 6 bases, with 8 bases left in between. This CDR3 spans 12 amino acids. The V gene's germline CDR1 is WNHNN and CDR2 SYGVQD (reference sequence). CDR3 loop: CASSVSGDTQYF. The CDR3 nucleotides read TGCGCCAGCAGTGTGAGCGGGGATACGCAGTATTTT.

The CDR3 nucleotides read TGTGCCAGCGGACGGGGGACTAGCGCATTCAATGAGCAGTTCTTC. It yields the protein CASGRGTSAFNEQFF. V and J are TRBV6-1 and TRBJ2-1, with TRBD2 identical over 10 bases. V was pared by 8 bases and J by 6 bases, with 10 bases of the junction left unmatched. Germline V gene lookup returns CDR1 MNHNS and CDR2 SASEGT. This CDR3 has 15 amino acids.

This chain uses TRBV5-1 with TRBJ2-1; no definite D call. The V gene lost 0 bases and the J gene lost 3 bases, with 13 bases spanning the gap. Germline V gene data show CDR1 as SGHRS and CDR2 as YFSETQ. The CDR3 sequence is 16 residues long. The CDR3 sequence is CASSLEQSLGYNEQFF. CDR3 nucleotides: TGCGCCAGCAGCTTGGAGCAGTCGTTGGGCTACAATGAGCAGTTCTTC.

The J gene is TRBJ2-7, the V gene TRBV5-4; possibly TRBD1 for D (6 bases). The germline V and J ends were trimmed by 0 bases and 2 bases, with 6 bases remaining between them. CDR3 size: 13 residues. CDR1 and CDR2 (germline): SGHNT, YYREEE (reference sequence). The CDR3 is CASSLEGAYEQYF. The CDR3 nucleotides are TGTGCCAGCAGCTTGGAGGGGGCCTACGAGCAGTACTTC.

The genes are TRBV18 and TRBJ2-7; D ambiguous. The length of the CDR3 is 14 residues. Trimming left V 3 bases short and J 0 bases short, with 9 bases between. The germline CDR1 and CDR2 sequences are KGHSH and LQKENI. The CDR3 loop reads CASSPGPRSYEQYF. The CDR3 region has the DNA TGTGCCAGCTCACCGGGCCCTCGCTCCTACGAGCAGTACTTC.

This chain links TRBV5-6 with TRBJ1-1, with unresolved D. The CDR3 spans 16 residues. In germline, CDR1 is SGHDT, CDR2 YYEEEE. V was cut by 1 base and J by 4 bases, with 17 bases left in between. The CDR3 region has the DNA TGTGCCAGCAGCTTGATTCGCATAGACCCTGGCACTGAAGCTTTCTTT. Its protein product is CASSLIRIDPGTEAFF.

The DNA for the CDR3 is TGTGCCAGCAGCTTATCTCAGGACACAGATACGCAGTATTTT. Translating gives CASSLSQDTDTQYF. The chain has TRBV7-2 and TRBJ2-3; D not certain. Germline CDR1 and CDR2: SGHTA and FQGNSA. There are 14 residues in the CDR3. V shed 2 bases and J shed 2 bases, with 8 bases lying between them.

The chain combines TRBV30 with TRBJ1-5; the D is unclear. Per the germline V gene, CDR1 is GTSNPN and CDR2 is SVGIG (reference sequence). V dropped 2 bases and J dropped 4 bases, with 9 bases sitting between them. This CDR3 is 13 amino acids long. CDR3 DNA sequence: TGTGCCTGGAGTAAGGTAGGGAATCAGCCCCAGCATTTT. This translates into CAWSKVGNQPQHF.

The chain recombines TRBV19 with TRBJ1-2; 7 bases map to TRBD1. CDR3 size: 14 residues. The J segment lost 7 bases and the V segment lost 9 bases, leaving 14 bases of the junction unmatched. The germline V gene has CDR1 LNHDA and CDR2 SQIVND (reference sequence). The CDR3 bases are TGTGCCAGCCAGGGACAGCGCTTCTCAGGTGGCTACACCTTC. This gives the protein CASQGQRFSGGYTF. The complete variable domain, with remaining parts taken from reference TRBV19 and TRBJ1-2, reads DGGITQSPKYLFRKEGQNVTLSCEQNLNHDAMYWYRQDPGQGLRLIYYSQIVNDFQKGDIAEGYSVSREKKESFPLTVTSAQKNPTAFYLCASQGQRFSGGYTFGSGTRLTVV.

The V call is TRBV4-1, the J call TRBJ2-2; D not certain. The CDR3 totals 17 residues. CDR1 is MGHRA, CDR2 YSYEKL, per germline. V shed 0 bases and J shed 0 bases, with 11 bases lying between them. Here the CDR3 reads CASSQENSFANTGELFF. The CDR3 nucleotides are TGCGCCAGCAGCCAAGAAAACAGTTTCGCGAACACCGGGGAGCTGTTTTTT.

This rearrangement joins TRBV2 to TRBJ1-2, with D unclear. Germline CDR1 is SNHLY and CDR2 is FYNNEI. The CDR3 runs to 13 residues. V was cut by 4 bases and J by 1 base, with 7 bases left in between. CDR3 amino acids: CASSAGSNYGYTF. In nucleotides, the CDR3 is TGTGCCAGCAGTGCGGGCAGTAACTATGGCTACACCTTC.

The gene calls are TRBV7-2 and TRBJ2-5, with 12 bases aligning to TRBD2. After removal of 5 bases from V and 5 bases from J, the junction contained 9 bases not matched to a gene. Germline-derived CDR1 and CDR2 are SGHTA and FQGNSA. The CDR3 is 16 amino acids. The CDR3 protein is CASSAGLAGHRETQYF. The CDR3 DNA reads TGTGCCAGCAGCGCCGGACTAGCGGGGCATCGGGAGACCCAGTACTTC.

The rearrangement links TRBV7-9 to TRBJ2-4, with 8 bases that match TRBD2. J lost 3 bases, V lost 6 bases, and 10 bases had no gene match. CDR1 is SEHNR and CDR2 is FQNEAQ in the germline V gene (reference sequence). This CDR3 spans 16 amino acids. The CDR3 coding sequence is TGTGCCAGCAGACCAACTAGCGGAGCCGGCAAAAACATTCAGTACTTC. Amino acid sequence: CASRPTSGAGKNIQYF.

Note on this clone: Other DNA sequences in the same sample also yield this CDR3. The chain has TRBV30 and TRBJ1-5; D is perhaps TRBD1 (6 bases). Germline CDR1 is GTSNPN and CDR2 is SVGIG (reference sequence). The CDR3 totals 13 residues. Trimming cost V 1 base and J 2 bases, with 6 bases left between them. The DNA for the CDR3 is TGTGCCTGGAGTGAGGGGGGCAATCAGCCCCAGCATTTT. Protein product: CAWSEGGNQPQHF.

The chain recombines TRBV9 with TRBJ1-5; D is ambiguous. Trimming shortened V by 0 bases and J by 2 bases, and 9 bases separated the two germline ends. The CDR3 is 15 residues long. In germline, CDR1 is SGDLS, CDR2 YYNGEE. CDR3 sequence reads: CASSVGEGRNQPQHF. CDR3 sequence (DNA): TGTGCCAGCAGCGTAGGAGAGGGTCGCAATCAGCCCCAGCATTTT.

About this clone: At one end, the junction sequence differs from germline, possibly due to a read error. Here the CDR3 reads CASSYSRDRGLATRYF. CDR3 in DNA: TGTGCCAGCAGTTACTCGAGGGACAGGGGTCTGGCGACCCGGTACTTC. The chain recombines TRBV6-5 with TRBJ2-5; 10 positions agree with TRBD1. Germline loops: CDR1 MNHEY, CDR2 SVGAGI. The CDR3 runs to 16 residues.

This sequence joins TRBV28 and TRBJ2-7, with D unclear. Trimming stripped 7 bases from V and 0 bases from J, with 13 bases between. There are 14 residues in the CDR3. Germline values: CDR1 MDHEN, CDR2 SYDVKM. CDR3 in DNA: TGTGCCAGCAAACCGGTTCCGAGCTCCTACGAGCAGTACTTC. This encodes CASKPVPSSYEQYF. Variable domain in full (rest from reference TRBV28 and TRBJ2-7): DVKVTQSSRYLVKRTGEKVFLECVQDMDHENMFWYRQDPGLGLRLIYFSYDVKMKEKGDIPEGYSVSREKKERFSLILESASTNQTSMYLCASKPVPSSYEQYFGPGTRLTVT.